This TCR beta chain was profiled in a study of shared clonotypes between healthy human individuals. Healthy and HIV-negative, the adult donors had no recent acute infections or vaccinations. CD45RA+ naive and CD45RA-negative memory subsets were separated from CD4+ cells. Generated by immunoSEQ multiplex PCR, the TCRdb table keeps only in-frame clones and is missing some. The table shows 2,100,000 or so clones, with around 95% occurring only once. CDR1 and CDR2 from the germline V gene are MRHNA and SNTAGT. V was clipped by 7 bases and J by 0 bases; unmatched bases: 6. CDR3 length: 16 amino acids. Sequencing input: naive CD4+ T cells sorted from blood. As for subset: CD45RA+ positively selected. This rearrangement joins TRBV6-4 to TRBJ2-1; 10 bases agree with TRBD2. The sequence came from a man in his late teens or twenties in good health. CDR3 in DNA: TGTGCCAGCACCTTACTAGCGGGGAGCTCCTACAATGAGCAGTTCTTC. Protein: CASTLLAGSSYNEQFF.